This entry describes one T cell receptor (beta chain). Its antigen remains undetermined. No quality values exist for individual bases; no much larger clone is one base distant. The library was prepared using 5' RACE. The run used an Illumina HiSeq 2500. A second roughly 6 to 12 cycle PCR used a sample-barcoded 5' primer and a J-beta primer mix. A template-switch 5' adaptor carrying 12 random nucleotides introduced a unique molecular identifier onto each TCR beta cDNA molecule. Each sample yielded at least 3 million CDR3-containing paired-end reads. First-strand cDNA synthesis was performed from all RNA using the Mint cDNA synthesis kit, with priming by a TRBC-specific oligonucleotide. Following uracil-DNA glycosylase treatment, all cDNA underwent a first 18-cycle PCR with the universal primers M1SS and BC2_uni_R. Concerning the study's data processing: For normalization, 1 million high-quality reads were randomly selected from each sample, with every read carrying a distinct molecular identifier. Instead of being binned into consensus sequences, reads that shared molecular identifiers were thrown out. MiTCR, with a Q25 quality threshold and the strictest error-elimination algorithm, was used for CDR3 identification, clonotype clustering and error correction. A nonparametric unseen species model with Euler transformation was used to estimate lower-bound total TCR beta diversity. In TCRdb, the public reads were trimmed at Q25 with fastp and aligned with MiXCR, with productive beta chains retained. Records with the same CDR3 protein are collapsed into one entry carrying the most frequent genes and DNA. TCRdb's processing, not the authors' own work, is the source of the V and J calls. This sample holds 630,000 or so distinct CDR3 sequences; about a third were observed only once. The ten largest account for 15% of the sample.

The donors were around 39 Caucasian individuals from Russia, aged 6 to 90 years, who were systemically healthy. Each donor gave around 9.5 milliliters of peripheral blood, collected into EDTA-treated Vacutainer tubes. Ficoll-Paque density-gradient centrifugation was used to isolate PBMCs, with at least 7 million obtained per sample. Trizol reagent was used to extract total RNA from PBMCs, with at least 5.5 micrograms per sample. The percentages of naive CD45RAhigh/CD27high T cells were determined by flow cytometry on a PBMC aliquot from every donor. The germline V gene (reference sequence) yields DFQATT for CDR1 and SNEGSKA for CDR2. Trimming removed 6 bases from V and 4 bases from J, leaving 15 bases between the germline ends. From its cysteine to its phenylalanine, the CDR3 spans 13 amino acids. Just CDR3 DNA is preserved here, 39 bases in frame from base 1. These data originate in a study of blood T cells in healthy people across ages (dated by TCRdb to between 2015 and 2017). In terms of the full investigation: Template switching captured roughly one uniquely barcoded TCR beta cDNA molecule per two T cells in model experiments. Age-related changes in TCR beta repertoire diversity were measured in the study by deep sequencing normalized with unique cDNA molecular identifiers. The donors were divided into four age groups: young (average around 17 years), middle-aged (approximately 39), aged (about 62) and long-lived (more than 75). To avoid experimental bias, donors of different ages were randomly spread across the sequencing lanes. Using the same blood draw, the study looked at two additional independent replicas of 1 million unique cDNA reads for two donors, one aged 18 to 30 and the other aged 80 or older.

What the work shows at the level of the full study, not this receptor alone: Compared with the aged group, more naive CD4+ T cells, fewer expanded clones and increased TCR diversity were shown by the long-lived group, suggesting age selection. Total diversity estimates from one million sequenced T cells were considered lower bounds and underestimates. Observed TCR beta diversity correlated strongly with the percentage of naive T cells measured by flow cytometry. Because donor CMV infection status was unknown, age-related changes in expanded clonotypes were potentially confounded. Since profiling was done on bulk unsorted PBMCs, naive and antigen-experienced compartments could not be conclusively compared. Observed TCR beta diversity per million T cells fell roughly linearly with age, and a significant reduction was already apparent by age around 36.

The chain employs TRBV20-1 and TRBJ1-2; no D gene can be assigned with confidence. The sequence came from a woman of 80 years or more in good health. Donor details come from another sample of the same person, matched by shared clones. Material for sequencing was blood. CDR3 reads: CSAWAMGGYGYTF. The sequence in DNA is TGCAGTGCCTGGGCTATGGGTGGCTATGGCTACACCTTC.